These 13 T cell receptor beta chains originate from one sample sequenced in a study of blood T cell repertoires in COVID-19. The table came from immunoSEQ multiplex PCR; TCRdb's copy has only in-frame clones and leaves some out. The table records fewer than 250,000 clones, over 80% of them present only once. Sample: peripheral blood. The receptors derive from a woman between 55 and 75 years old with COVID-19, enrolled during active disease.

The genes are TRBV6-6 and TRBJ2-7; 9 positions agree with TRBD2. The CDR3 extends over 15 amino acids. Germline V gene data show CDR1 as MNHNY and CDR2 as SVGAGI (reference sequence). The ends lost 6 bases at V and 0 bases at J; junction bases unmatched: 6. DNA of the CDR3: TGTGCCAGCAGCAGACTAGCGGTTAGCTCCTACGAGCAGTACTTC. Its translation is CASSRLAVSSYEQYF.

The chain uses TRBV7-6 and TRBJ2-3, with TRBD1 identical over 7 bases. Germline trimming cut 3 bases from V and 4 bases from J; bases unmatched to any gene: 19. The germline gives CDR1 SGHVS, CDR2 FNYEAQ. CDR3 length: 19 residues. CDR3 coding DNA: TGTGCCAGCAGCTTCAGGGGCCGGGACAGCCCAAGCATTGCAGATACGCAGTATTTT. It yields the protein CASSFRGRDSPSIADTQYF.

The gene calls are TRBV11-2 and TRBJ1-2; 8 nucleotides match TRBD1. V shed 1 base, J shed 4 bases, and the junction held 2 bases outside the gene matches. The CDR3 loop spans 14 amino acids. Germline assignment: CDR1 SGHAT and CDR2 FQNNGV. Written as DNA, the CDR3 is TGTGCCAGCAGCTTAGGACAGGGGCCCTATGGCTACACCTTC. Translation gives CASSLGQGPYGYTF.

The rearrangement joins TRBV28 to TRBJ1-4, with 7 bases aligning to TRBD1. V trimming: 3 bases; J trimming: 7 bases; junction bases outside the gene matches: 8. CDR3 length equals 15 residues. Germline V CDR1 and CDR2: MDHEN, SYDVKM. In DNA form, the CDR3 reads TGTGCCAGCAGTTTTCGACAGGGTGGTATTGAAAAACTGTTTTTT. It yields the protein CASSFRQGGIEKLFF.

This sequence joins TRBV28 and TRBJ1-4; D perhaps matches TRBD1 (5 bases). Per germline, CDR1 MDHEN and CDR2 SYDVKM. The V and J ends lost 6 bases and 3 bases respectively, with 5 bases between them. CDR3 length equals 12 residues. This CDR3 is CASRGPNEKLFF. The CDR3 DNA reads as TGTGCCAGCAGGGGGCCTAATGAAAAACTGTTTTTT.

This clone was recorded only once. J is TRBJ2-1 and V is TRBV7-2, with D possibly matching TRBD2 (5 bases). There are 16 residues in the CDR3. Trimming took 4 bases from V and 0 from J, leaving 13 bases between them. From germline, CDR1 is SGHTA and CDR2 FQGNSA. CDR3 bases: TGTGCCAGCAGCTGGTCCAGACTACGCTCCTACAATGAGCAGTTCTTC. Protein product: CASSWSRLRSYNEQFF.

The V gene is TRBV24-1, the J gene TRBJ2-3; TRBD1 is a possible D gene (5 bases). V shed 3 bases and J shed 5 bases, with 14 bases lying between them. Germline values: CDR1 KGHDR, CDR2 SFDVKD. The CDR3 runs to 15 residues. The CDR3 DNA sequence: TGTGCCACCAGTGATGCTAATTGGCAGGGAGATACGCAGTATTTT. Translation: CATSDANWQGDTQYF.

The J gene is TRBJ1-2, the V gene TRBV15; D remains unclear. Trimming stripped 0 bases from V and 5 bases from J, with 4 bases between. The germline CDR1 and CDR2 sequences are LNHNV and YYDKDF (reference sequence). This CDR3 comprises 12 residues. CDR3 loop: CATSREEYGYTF. The CDR3, as DNA: TGTGCCACCAGCAGAGAAGAGTATGGCTACACCTTC.

This chain connects TRBV19 to TRBJ2-1, with 10 bases matching TRBD2. The CDR3 totals 17 residues. Germline V gives CDR1 LNHDA, CDR2 SQIVND (reference sequence). Trimming took 5 bases from V and 4 from J; bases not matched to a gene: 11. CDR3: CASSPSPLAGAYNEQFF. Written as DNA, the CDR3 is TGTGCCAGTAGTCCGTCTCCCCTAGCGGGGGCATACAATGAGCAGTTCTTC.

The rearrangement links TRBV28 to TRBJ1-1; 10 bases line up with TRBD1. This CDR3 contains 14 residues. Germline assignment: CDR1 MDHEN and CDR2 SYDVKM. V lost 11 bases and J lost 3; bases outside the gene matches: 9. As DNA, the CDR3 is TGTGCCCTCCGGGACAGGGGAGGAGACACTGAAGCTTTCTTT. This gives the protein CALRDRGGDTEAFF.

J is TRBJ2-5 and V is TRBV12-5, with D possibly being TRBD2 (5 bases). The V and J ends lost 6 bases and 7 bases respectively, with 9 bases between them. Germline assignment: CDR1 LGHNT and CDR2 FRNRAP. The CDR3 sequence is 11 residues long. CDR3 loop: CASGKSGTQYF. The CDR3 DNA reads TGTGCTAGTGGCAAAAGCGGGACCCAGTACTTC.

This chain joins TRBV2 and TRBJ1-2; 11 bases are shared with TRBD1. The CDR3 runs 13 residues. Looked up from germline, CDR1 is SNHLY and CDR2 is FYNNEI. V lost 4 bases, J lost 6 bases, and 1 base stayed unmatched. The CDR3 protein is CASSGDRGDGYTF. The CDR3 region has the DNA TGTGCCAGCAGTGGGGACAGGGGGGATGGCTACACCTTC. Together with reference TRBV2 and TRBJ1-2, the CDR3 gives the full variable domain: EPEVTQTPSHQVTQMGQEVILRCVPISNHLYFYWYRQILGQKVEFLVSFYNNEISEKSEIFDDQFSVERPDGSNFTLKIRSTKLEDSAMYFCASSGDRGDGYTFGSGTRLTVV.

The chain combines TRBV19 with TRBJ2-7; 8 bases are shared with TRBD1. Per the germline V gene, CDR1 is LNHDA and CDR2 is SQIVND (reference sequence). J lost 3 bases, V lost 5 bases, and 9 bases had no gene match. The CDR3 is 15 amino acids. CDR3 DNA: TGTGCCAGTAGTCAACGAGGGACAGGTGTCTACGAGCAGTACTTC. It translates to CASSQRGTGVYEQYF.